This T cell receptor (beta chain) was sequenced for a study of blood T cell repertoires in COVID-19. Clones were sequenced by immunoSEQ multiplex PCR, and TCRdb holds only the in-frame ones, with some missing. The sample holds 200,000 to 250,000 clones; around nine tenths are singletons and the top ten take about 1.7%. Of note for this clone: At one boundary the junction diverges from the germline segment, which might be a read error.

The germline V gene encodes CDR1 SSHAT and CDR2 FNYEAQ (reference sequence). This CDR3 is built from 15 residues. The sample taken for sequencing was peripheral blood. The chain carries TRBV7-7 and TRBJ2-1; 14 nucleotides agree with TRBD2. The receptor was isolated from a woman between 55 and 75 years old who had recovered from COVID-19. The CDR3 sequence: CASSPAGLAGDEQFF. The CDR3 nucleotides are TGTGCTAGCAGCCCGGCGGGACTAGCGGGAGACGAGCAGTTCTTC.